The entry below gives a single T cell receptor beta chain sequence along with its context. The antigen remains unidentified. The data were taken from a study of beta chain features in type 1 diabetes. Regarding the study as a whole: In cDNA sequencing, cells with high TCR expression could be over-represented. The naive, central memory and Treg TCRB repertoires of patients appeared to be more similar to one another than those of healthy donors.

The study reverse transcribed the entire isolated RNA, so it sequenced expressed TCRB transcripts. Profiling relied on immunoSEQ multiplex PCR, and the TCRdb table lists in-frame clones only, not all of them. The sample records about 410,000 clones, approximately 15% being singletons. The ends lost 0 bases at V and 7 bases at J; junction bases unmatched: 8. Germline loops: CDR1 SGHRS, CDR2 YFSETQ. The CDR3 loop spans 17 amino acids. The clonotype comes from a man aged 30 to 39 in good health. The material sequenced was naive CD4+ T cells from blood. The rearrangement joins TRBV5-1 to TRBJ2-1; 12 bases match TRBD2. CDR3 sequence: CASSLAPLAGGRNEQFF. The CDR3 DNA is TGCGCCAGCAGCTTGGCCCCACTAGCGGGAGGTCGGAATGAGCAGTTCTTC.